The subject of this entry is one T cell receptor beta chain. What it binds is unknown. This record comes from a study of CD8+ T cells in alopecia areata. Study in general: Tofacitinib administration to treated patients was oral, at 5 to 10 mg twice daily.

Findings and caveats of the study: It was less clear whether patients shared TCRs than it was in mice, possibly because of HLA. In scalp samples, resident alphabeta T cells of normal skin are also sequenced.

Sequencing used cDNA as its template, made by extracting RNA and reverse transcribing it. Assay: immunoSEQ multiplex PCR; the TCRdb copy retains only in-frame clones and omits some. The sample records over 150,000 clones, approximately 56% being singletons. Germline CDR1 and CDR2: LNHDA and SQIVND (reference sequence). V dropped 6 bases and J dropped 4 bases, with 3 bases sitting between them. The CDR3 is 10 amino acids. V and J are TRBV19 and TRBJ1-2; D not certain. This TCR was recovered from a human donor with alopecia areata. Sequenced here: CD4+ T cells sorted from blood, sampled at week 0. CDR3 loop: CASRSYGYTF. As DNA, the CDR3 is TGTGCCAGTAGATCCTATGGCTACACCTTC.